The 21 T cell receptor beta chains listed next were all sequenced from one sample in a study of cytomegalovirus exposure and HLA in healthy donors. In the PCR, 60 Vbeta and 13 Jbeta primers were used. The assay was immunoSEQ multiplex PCR, and TCRdb's table has in-frame clones only and misses some. The sample has around 120,000 clones, approximately 80% seen once. Sequenced sample: PBMCs. These receptors were obtained from a female donor in good health and CMV-seropositive.

The chain links TRBV30 to TRBJ1-1; TRBD1 agrees at 8 bases. Trimming cost V 3 bases and J 8 bases; bases outside gene matches: 2. The CDR3 has 11 amino acids. Germline CDR1 reads GTSNPN; CDR2 reads SVGIG (reference sequence). CDR3 nucleotides: TGTGCCTGGAGCGGACAGGGAGAAGCTTTCTTT. This translates into CAWSGQGEAFF. Full variable domain (missing parts from reference TRBV30 and TRBJ1-1): SQTIHQWPATLVQPVGSPLSLECTVEGTSNPNLYWYRQAAGRGLQLLFYSVGIGQISSEVPQNLSASRPQDRQFILSSKKLLLSDSGFYLCAWSGQGEAFFGQGTRLTVV.

V usage is TRBV10-2 and J usage is TRBJ1-1, with D unclear. Trimming removed 7 bases from V and 3 bases from J, with 21 bases in between. The CDR3 has 16 residues. CDR1 WSHSY and CDR2 SAAADI come from the germline V gene. This chain's CDR3 is CASTLGHSGLDTEAFF. The CDR3 DNA is TGCGCCAGCACCTTAGGCCACAGCGGTCTTGACACTGAAGCTTTCTTT.

The J gene is TRBJ1-1, the V gene TRBV5-1; 10 nucleotides match TRBD1. V lost 4 bases and J lost 9; bases outside the gene matches: 18. Germline V lookup: CDR1 SGHRS, CDR2 YFSETQ. The CDR3 sequence is 17 residues long. The CDR3 spells CASSTATGGAAGEKAFF. DNA for the CDR3: TGCGCCAGCAGCACCGCGACAGGGGGCGCCGCGGGTGAGAAAGCTTTCTTT.

This rearrangement joins TRBV28 to TRBJ2-7; possibly TRBD2 for D (5 bases). CDR1 and CDR2 (germline): MDHEN, SYDVKM. The V end lost 6 bases, the J end lost 3 bases, and 18 bases lay between the germline ends. The CDR3 loop spans 15 amino acids. The CDR3 loop reads CASSGSGPLYYEQYF. The CDR3 bases are TGTGCCAGCAGCGGAAGCGGCCCACTCTACTACGAGCAGTACTTC.

The chain employs TRBV5-1 and TRBJ2-5; D uncertain. This CDR3 region has 14 residues. Trimming took off 0 bases at V and 0 bases at J, with 6 bases between the two ends. Germline V lookup: CDR1 SGHRS, CDR2 YFSETQ. This CDR3 reads CASSLVTNQETQYF. The CDR3 DNA reads TGCGCCAGCAGCTTGGTTACAAACCAAGAGACCCAGTACTTC. Using reference TRBV5-1 and TRBJ2-5 for the parts outside the CDR3, the full variable domain is KAGVTQTPRYLIKTRGQQVTLSCSPISGHRSVSWYQQTPGQGLQFLFEYFSETQRNKGNFPGRFSGRQFSNSRSEMNVSTLELGDSALYLCASSLVTNQETQYFGPGTRLLVL.

This clone was picked up a small number of times. This rearrangement joins TRBV6-4 to TRBJ2-7; 7 bases match TRBD2. This CDR3 spans 19 amino acids. Per germline, CDR1 MRHNA and CDR2 SNTAGT. V dropped 6 bases and J dropped 4; count of bases not matched to a gene: 24. The CDR3 region has the DNA TGTGCCAGCAGCCGATCCAGCGATTGGGCGGGGACTACGACGTACGAGCAGTACTTC. Translating gives CASSRSSDWAGTTTYEQYF.

V is TRBV5-8 and J is TRBJ2-7, with a weak D call TRBD1 (5 bases). Germline loops: CDR1 SGHTS, CDR2 YDEGEE. CDR3 length: 12 amino acids. Trimming removed 4 bases from V and 6 bases from J, with 11 bases in between. The CDR3 sequence is CASSQGRGEQYF. CDR3 DNA: TGTGCCAGCAGCCAAGGAAGGGGCGAGCAGTACTTC. Together with reference TRBV5-8 and TRBJ2-7, the CDR3 gives the full variable domain: EAGVTQSPTHLIKTRGQQATLRCSPISGHTSVYWYQQALGLGLQFLLWYDEGEERNRGNFPPRFSGRQFPNYSSELNVNALELEDSALYLCASSQGRGEQYFGPGTRLTVT.

The sample holds one count of this clone. The chain has TRBV30 and TRBJ1-1; D perhaps matches TRBD1 (5 bases). Germline values: CDR1 GTSNPN, CDR2 SVGIG (reference sequence). Trimming pared 0 bases from V and 1 base from J, leaving 12 bases between. The CDR3 spans 15 residues. CDR3 bases: TGTGCCTGGAGTGTACTTGGCAGGGCGAACACTGAAGCTTTCTTT. The encoded protein is CAWSVLGRANTEAFF.

The rearrangement links TRBV30 to TRBJ1-1, with TRBD1 as a possible D gene (5 bases). The CDR3 totals 15 residues. Germline CDR1 is GTSNPN and CDR2 is SVGIG (reference sequence). The V end was cut by 0 bases, the J end by 12 bases, with 23 bases between. The CDR3 DNA follows: TGTGCCTGGAGTGTACCGGTTGTGGGGCGGCGAGTGCCTTTCTTT. It encodes CAWSVPVVGRRVPFF.

On this clone itself: The sample holds other DNA sequences that translate to the same CDR3. The chain employs TRBV5-6 and TRBJ2-5; the match to TRBD2 covers 11 bases. The germline CDR1 and CDR2 sequences are SGHDT and YYEEEE. The J segment lost 2 bases and the V segment lost 4 bases, leaving 7 bases of the junction unmatched. This CDR3 is built from 16 residues. This CDR3 reads CASSKTWTSGQETQYF. CDR3 nucleotides: TGTGCCAGCAGCAAGACGTGGACTAGCGGGCAAGAGACCCAGTACTTC.

This clone has only a few counts. The rearrangement links TRBV18 to TRBJ1-5, with no clear D. Germline V CDR1 and CDR2: KGHSH, LQKENI. The CDR3 is 17 residues long. The V end was cut by 2 bases, the J end by 4 bases, with 18 bases between. DNA for the CDR3: TGTGCCAGCTCACCATTTCAGAGCGATTACATAAATCAGCCCCAGCATTTT. It specifies CASSPFQSDYINQPQHF.

The V and J genes are TRBV18 and TRBJ2-1; TRBD2 agrees at 7 bases. V trimming: 5 bases; J trimming: 9 bases; junction bases outside the gene matches: 10. Germline assignment: CDR1 KGHSH and CDR2 LQKENI. This CDR3 has 14 residues. The CDR3 bases are TGTGCCAGCTCAGCCGGCCAGCGGGGTAGTGAGCAGTTCTTC. Translation: CASSAGQRGSEQFF.

The chain employs TRBV6-5 and TRBJ1-1; 9 nucleotides match TRBD1. CDR1 is MNHEY, CDR2 SVGAGI, per germline. The CDR3 consists of 16 residues. After removal of 3 bases from V and 11 bases from J, the junction contained 16 bases not matched to a gene. The CDR3 protein is CASSYAWTGAKIAAFF. In nucleotides, the CDR3 is TGTGCCAGCAGTTATGCCTGGACAGGGGCGAAGATAGCGGCTTTCTTT.

The chain combines TRBV10-3 with TRBJ2-1; 9 bases match TRBD1. V lost 0 bases to trimming and J lost 9 bases; unmatched junction nucleotides: 15. CDR1 is ENHRY, CDR2 SYGVKD, per germline. CDR3 length equals 18 residues. CDR3 in DNA: TGTGCCATCAGTGAGTCTTTTGCGGGACAGGGTGTTCTCAGTGAGCAGTTCTTC. Protein product: CAISESFAGQGVLSEQFF.

The genes are TRBV5-1 and TRBJ2-2, with 10 bases matching TRBD1. CDR1 SGHRS and CDR2 YFSETQ come from the germline V gene. The J segment lost 4 bases and the V segment lost 7 bases, leaving 7 bases of the junction unmatched. CDR3 size: 15 residues. The CDR3 DNA follows: TGCGCCAGCGGTTCAGACAGGGGGCGCACCGGGGAGCTGTTTTTT. Protein sequence: CASGSDRGRTGELFF.

The chain carries TRBV11-3 and TRBJ2-1, with D unclear. In germline, CDR1 is SGHNT, CDR2 YENEEA. Trimming pared 3 bases from V and 5 bases from J, leaving 8 bases between. CDR3 length: 13 residues. Written as DNA, the CDR3 is TGTGCCAGCAGCTTGGCAGTTGACAATGAGCAGTTCTTC. Translation gives CASSLAVDNEQFF. The whole variable domain, remainder taken from reference TRBV11-3 and TRBJ2-1, is EAGVVQSPRYKIIEKKQPVAFWCNPISGHNTLYWYLQNLGQGPELLIRYENEEAVDDSQLPKDRFSAERLKGVDSTLKIQPAELGDSAVYLCASSLAVDNEQFFGPGTRLTVL.

This clone was detected a few times. The chain recombines TRBV6-6 with TRBJ1-1, with D perhaps matching TRBD1 (5 bases). V was trimmed by 6 bases and J by 2 bases, leaving 10 bases between them. This CDR3 spans 13 amino acids. Germline assignment: CDR1 MNHNY and CDR2 SVGAGI (reference sequence). This CDR3 reads CASRLRTNTEAFF. The CDR3 nucleotides are TGTGCCAGCAGACTCAGGACAAACACTGAAGCTTTCTTT.

The rearrangement links TRBV5-5 to TRBJ2-5; D gene unclear. V was shortened by 0 bases and J by 5 bases, with 14 bases between the two germline ends. CDR1 SGHKS and CDR2 YYEKEE come from the germline V gene (reference sequence). This CDR3 is built from 15 residues. The CDR3 reads CASSLGLQSVETQYF. The CDR3 nucleotides read TGTGCCAGCAGCTTGGGGTTACAGTCGGTGGAGACCCAGTACTTC.

The V call is TRBV30, the J call TRBJ2-3; D is possibly TRBD2 (5 bases). The V and J ends lost 4 bases and 5 bases respectively, with 16 bases between them. From germline, CDR1 is GTSNPN and CDR2 SVGIG (reference sequence). The CDR3 sequence is 14 residues long. CDR3 in amino acids: CAWTPAGPQDTQYF. The CDR3 region has the DNA TGTGCCTGGACCCCTGCGGGCCCCCAAGATACGCAGTATTTT.

The table lists this clone with a few counts. This sequence joins TRBV5-1 and TRBJ1-1; possible D gene TRBD1, 6 bases. Trimming removed 4 bases at V and 0 bases at J, with 13 bases between. This CDR3 is 15 amino acids long. Germline assignment: CDR1 SGHRS and CDR2 YFSETQ. Written as DNA, the CDR3 is TGCGCCAGCAGCCCCGCCACAGGGATGAACACTGAAGCTTTCTTT. Its protein product is CASSPATGMNTEAFF. The full variable domain, in which reference TRBV5-1 and TRBJ1-1 provide the parts outside the CDR3, is KAGVTQTPRYLIKTRGQQVTLSCSPISGHRSVSWYQQTPGQGLQFLFEYFSETQRNKGNFPGRFSGRQFSNSRSEMNVSTLELGDSALYLCASSPATGMNTEAFFGQGTRLTVV.

This clone was detected only a few times. V gene TRBV10-2 combines with J gene TRBJ2-7, with 9 bases that match TRBD1. The germline gives CDR1 WSHSY, CDR2 SAAADI. The CDR3 spans 16 residues. The V segment lost 0 bases and the J segment 6 bases; nucleotides outside the gene matches: 9. The CDR3 coding sequence is TGCGCCAGCAGTGAGTCAGGTACCGGGACAGGGATCGAGCAGTACTTC. Translated, it gives CASSESGTGTGIEQYF.